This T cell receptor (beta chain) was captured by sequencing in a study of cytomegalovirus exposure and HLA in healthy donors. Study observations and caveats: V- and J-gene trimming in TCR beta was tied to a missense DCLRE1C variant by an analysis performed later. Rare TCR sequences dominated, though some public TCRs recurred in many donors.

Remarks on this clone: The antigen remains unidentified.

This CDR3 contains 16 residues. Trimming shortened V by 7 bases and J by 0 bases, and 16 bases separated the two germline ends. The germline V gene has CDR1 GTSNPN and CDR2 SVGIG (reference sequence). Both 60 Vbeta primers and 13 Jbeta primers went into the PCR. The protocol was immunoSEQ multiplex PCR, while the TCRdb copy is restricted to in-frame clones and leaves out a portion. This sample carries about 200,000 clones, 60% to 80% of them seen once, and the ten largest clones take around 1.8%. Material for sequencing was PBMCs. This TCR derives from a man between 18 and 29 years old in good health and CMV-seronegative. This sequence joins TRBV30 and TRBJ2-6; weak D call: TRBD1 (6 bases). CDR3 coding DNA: TGTGCCTATAACCTTGGACAGACCTCTGGGGCCAACGTCCTGACTTTC. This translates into CAYNLGQTSGANVLTF.